This T cell receptor (beta chain) was observed in a study of CD8 T cells in Susac syndrome. Reverse transcription of roughly 0.5 to 1 ug RNA used random hexamers. Across 54 Vbeta and 13 Jbeta, TCR beta CDR3 was amplified with immunoSEQ multiplex PCR. A single record per CDR3 protein comes from TCRdb applying MiXCR to the immunoSEQ multiplex PCR reads. The repertoire consists of around 280,000 distinct CDR3 sequences, with about 90% occurring once and the leading ten covering roughly 0.07%. Trimming took off 2 bases at V and 11 bases at J, with 9 bases between the two ends. The CDR3 length is 11 residues. The germline V gene has CDR1 SGHTA and CDR2 FQGNSA.

The chain recombines TRBV7-2 with TRBJ1-1; D gene uncertain. The receptor was isolated from a human donor with multiple sclerosis. The sequencing sample was made of CD4+ T cells from PBMCs. For the CDR3, the DNA is TGTGCCAGCAGCTTACCCCCTGGTGCTTTCTTT. Its protein product is CASSLPPGAFF.